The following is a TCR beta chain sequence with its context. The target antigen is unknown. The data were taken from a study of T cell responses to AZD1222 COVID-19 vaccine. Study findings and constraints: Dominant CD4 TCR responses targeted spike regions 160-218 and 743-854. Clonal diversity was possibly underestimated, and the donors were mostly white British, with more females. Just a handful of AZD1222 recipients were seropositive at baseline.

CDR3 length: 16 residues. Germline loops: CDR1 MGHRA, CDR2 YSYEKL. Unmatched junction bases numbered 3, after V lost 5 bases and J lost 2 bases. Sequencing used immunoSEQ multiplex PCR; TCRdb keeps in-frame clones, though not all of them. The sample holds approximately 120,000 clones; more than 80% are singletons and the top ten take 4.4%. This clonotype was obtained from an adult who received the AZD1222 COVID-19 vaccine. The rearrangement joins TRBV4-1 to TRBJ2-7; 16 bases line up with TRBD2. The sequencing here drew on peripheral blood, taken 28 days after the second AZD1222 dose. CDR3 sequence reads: CASSSGTSGGAYEQYF. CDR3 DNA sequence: TGCGCCAGCAGCTCCGGGACTAGCGGGGGGGCCTACGAGCAGTACTTC.